These T cell receptor beta chains were read from a single sample in a study of beta chain features in type 1 diabetes. The repertoire was sequenced with immunoSEQ multiplex PCR; TCRdb's copy has only in-frame clones and lacks some. The table records around 500,000 clones, 10% to 12% of them present only once. Sequencing was carried out using naive CD4+ T cells from blood. The receptors were gathered from a woman under 30 in good health. Each CDR3 is given with its conserved first and last residue. A D gene is named only where the DNA matches it firmly. Expanded clones get a size class; other rows say once, few or many, or leave the size out.

clone size	V gene	D gene	J gene	CDR3 DNA	CDR3 protein
many	TRBV30	TRBD1	TRBJ2-7	TGTGCCTGGAGTGTGGAAGGGGGCAACGAGCAGTACTTC	CAWSVEGGNEQYF
few	TRBV6-5	NA	TRBJ2-5	TGTGCCAGCAGTTACCAGAGGTCCCAAGAGACCCAGTACTTC	CASSYQRSQETQYF
NA	TRBV9	NA	TRBJ2-2	TGTGCCAGCAGCGGCAAAGGGTCGCCGAAGGGGACCGGGGAGCTGTTTTTT	CASSGKGSPKGTGELFF
NA	TRBV10-3	TRBD2	TRBJ2-1	TGTGCCATCTCCTCGGGCGGGGGTGATGAGCAGTTCTTC	CAISSGGGDEQFF
few	TRBV7-9	NA	TRBJ2-4	TGTGCCGGGGGCAGGGTAGGGGCCAACAACATTCAGTACTTC	CAGGRVGANNIQYF
few	TRBV7-2	TRBD1	TRBJ1-2	TGTGCCAGCAGCCCGGACAGGGTTGGCTACACCTTC	CASSPDRVGYTF
NA	TRBV10-2	NA	TRBJ2-3	TGCGCCAGCAGTTTAACAGGGAGGGGGGATACGCAGTATTTT	CASSLTGRGDTQYF
few	TRBV29-1	TRBD2	TRBJ2-3	TGCAGCGTTTCTAGCGGGGGGAAGGATACGCAGTATTTT	CSVSSGGKDTQYF
NA	TRBV7-2	TRBD2	TRBJ2-5	TGTGCCAGCAGCAAAACTGCCACTAGCGCAGAGACCCAGTACTTC	CASSKTATSAETQYF
few	TRBV27	TRBD2	TRBJ2-7	TGTGCCAGCAGTTTAGGGACTAGCTTCTACGAGCAGTACTTC	CASSLGTSFYEQYF
few	TRBV29-1	NA	TRBJ2-1	TGCAGCGTTCTGGCGGTCGGAACCCACAATGAGCAGTTCTTC	CSVLAVGTHNEQFF
few	TRBV7-3	TRBD1	TRBJ2-1	TGTGCCAGCAGCCCGACTGACAGGGCGTCAAGCTCCTACAATGAGCAGTTCTTC	CASSPTDRASSSYNEQFF
few	TRBV4-3	TRBD2	TRBJ2-7	TGCGCCAGCAGCCGTGATCCAGGACTAGCGGGAGAGCAGTACTTC	CASSRDPGLAGEQYF
few	TRBV7-3	NA	TRBJ2-5	TGTGCCAGCAGCCCAATAGAGACCCAGTACTTC	CASSPIETQYF
NA	TRBV6-5	NA	TRBJ2-1	TGTGCCAGCAGTTACTCGCTTCAGGGCCTGGGGCAGTTCTTC	CASSYSLQGLGQFF
few	TRBV2	NA	TRBJ2-3	TGTGCCAGCAGCCGGGACCGAAGCACAGATACGCAGTATTTT	CASSRDRSTDTQYF